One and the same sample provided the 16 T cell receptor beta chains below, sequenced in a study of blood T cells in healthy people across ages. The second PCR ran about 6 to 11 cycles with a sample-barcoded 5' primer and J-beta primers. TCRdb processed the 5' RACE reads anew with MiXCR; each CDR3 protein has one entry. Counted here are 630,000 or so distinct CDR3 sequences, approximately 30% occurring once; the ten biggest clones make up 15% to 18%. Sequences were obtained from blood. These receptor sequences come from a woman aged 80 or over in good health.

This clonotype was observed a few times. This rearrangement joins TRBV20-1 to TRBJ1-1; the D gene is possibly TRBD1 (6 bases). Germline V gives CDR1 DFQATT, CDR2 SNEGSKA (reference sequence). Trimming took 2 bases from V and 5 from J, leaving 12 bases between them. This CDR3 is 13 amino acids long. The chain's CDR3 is CSARLDRWTEAFF. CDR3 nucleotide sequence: TGCAGTGCTAGACTAGACAGGTGGACTGAAGCTTTCTTT.

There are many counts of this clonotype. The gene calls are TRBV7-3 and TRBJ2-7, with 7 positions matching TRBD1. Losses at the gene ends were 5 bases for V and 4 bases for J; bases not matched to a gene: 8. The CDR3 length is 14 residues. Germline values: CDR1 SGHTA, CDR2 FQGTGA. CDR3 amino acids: CASSPGQVGYEQYF. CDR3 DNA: TGTGCCAGCAGCCCCGGACAGGTGGGGTACGAGCAGTACTTC.

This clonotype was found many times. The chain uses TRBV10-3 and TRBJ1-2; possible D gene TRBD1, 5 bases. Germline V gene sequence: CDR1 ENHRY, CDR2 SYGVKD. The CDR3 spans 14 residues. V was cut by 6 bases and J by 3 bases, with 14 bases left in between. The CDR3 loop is CAISGGRVDYGYTF. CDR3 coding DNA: TGTGCCATCAGCGGGGGGAGAGTTGACTATGGCTACACCTTC.

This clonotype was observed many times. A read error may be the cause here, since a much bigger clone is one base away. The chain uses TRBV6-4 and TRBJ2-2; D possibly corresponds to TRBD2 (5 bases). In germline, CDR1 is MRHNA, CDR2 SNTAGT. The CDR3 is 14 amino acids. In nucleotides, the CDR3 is TGTGCCAGCAGTCTAGAATCGAACACCGGGGAGCGGTTTTTT. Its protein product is CASSLESNTGERFF.

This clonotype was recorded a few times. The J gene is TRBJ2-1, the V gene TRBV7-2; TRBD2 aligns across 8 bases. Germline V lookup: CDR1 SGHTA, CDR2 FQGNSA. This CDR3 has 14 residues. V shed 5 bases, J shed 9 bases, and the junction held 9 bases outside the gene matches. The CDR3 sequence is CASSAGGGRVEQFF. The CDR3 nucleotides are TGTGCCAGCAGCGCCGGCGGGGGGCGGGTTGAGCAGTTCTTC.

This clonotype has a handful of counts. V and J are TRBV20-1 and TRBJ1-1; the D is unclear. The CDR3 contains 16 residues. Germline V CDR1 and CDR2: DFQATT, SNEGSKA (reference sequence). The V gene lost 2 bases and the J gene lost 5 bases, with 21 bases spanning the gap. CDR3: CSARREYGSGSTEAFF. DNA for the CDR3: TGCAGTGCTAGACGGGAATACGGGTCGGGTAGTACTGAAGCTTTCTTT.

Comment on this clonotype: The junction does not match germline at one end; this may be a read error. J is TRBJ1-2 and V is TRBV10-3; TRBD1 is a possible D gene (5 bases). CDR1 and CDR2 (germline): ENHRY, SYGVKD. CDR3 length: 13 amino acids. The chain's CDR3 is CAIKEKGIHGHTF. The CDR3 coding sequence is TGTGCCATCAAGGAGAAGGGGATACATGGCCACACCTTC.

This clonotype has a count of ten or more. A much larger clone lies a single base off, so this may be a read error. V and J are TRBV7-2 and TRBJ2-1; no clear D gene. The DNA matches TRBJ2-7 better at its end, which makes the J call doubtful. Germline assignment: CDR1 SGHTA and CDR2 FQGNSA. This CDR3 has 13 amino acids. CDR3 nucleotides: TGTGCCAGCAGCTTAGCTTACTACAATGAGCAGTACTTC. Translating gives CASSLAYYNEQYF.

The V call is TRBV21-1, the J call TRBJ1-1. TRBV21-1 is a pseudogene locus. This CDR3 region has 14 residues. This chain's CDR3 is CASSRAPAGTEAFF. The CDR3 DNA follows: TGTGCCAGCAGCCGGGCACCTGCGGGCACTGAAGCTTTCTTT.

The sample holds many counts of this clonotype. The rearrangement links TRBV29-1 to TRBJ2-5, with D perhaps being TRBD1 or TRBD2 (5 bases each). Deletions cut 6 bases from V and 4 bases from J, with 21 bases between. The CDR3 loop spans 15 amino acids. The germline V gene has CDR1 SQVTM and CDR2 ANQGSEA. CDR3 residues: CSVNSGTPFGETQYF. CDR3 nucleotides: TGCAGCGTGAACTCCGGGACCCCCTTTGGAGAGACCCAGTACTTC.

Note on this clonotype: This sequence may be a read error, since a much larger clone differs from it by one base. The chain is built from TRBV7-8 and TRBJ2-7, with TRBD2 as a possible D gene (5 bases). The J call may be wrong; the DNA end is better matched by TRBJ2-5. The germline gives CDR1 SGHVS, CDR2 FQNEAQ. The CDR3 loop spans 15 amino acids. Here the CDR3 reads CASSSAEPWRETQYF. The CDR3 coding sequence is TGTGCCAGCAGCTCAGCGGAACCGTGGAGAGAGACCCAGTACTTC.

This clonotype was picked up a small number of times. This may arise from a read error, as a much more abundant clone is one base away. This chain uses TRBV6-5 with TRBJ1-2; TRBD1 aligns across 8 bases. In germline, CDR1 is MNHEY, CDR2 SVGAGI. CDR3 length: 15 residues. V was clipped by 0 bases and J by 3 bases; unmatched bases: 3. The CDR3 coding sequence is TGTGCCAGCAGTTACTCGGTGGACAGGGACTATGGCTACACCTTC. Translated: CASSYSVDRDYGYTF.

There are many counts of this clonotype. The CDR3 DNA reads as TGTGCCAGCAGTGAAAGGGCACCCAGCTCCTACAATGAGCAGTTCTTC. As protein: CASSERAPSSYNEQFF. This chain connects TRBV6-1 to TRBJ2-1; unclear D gene. Germline values: CDR1 MNHNS, CDR2 SASEGT. CDR3 length: 16 residues. Trimming took 2 bases from V and 0 from J, leaving 11 bases between them.

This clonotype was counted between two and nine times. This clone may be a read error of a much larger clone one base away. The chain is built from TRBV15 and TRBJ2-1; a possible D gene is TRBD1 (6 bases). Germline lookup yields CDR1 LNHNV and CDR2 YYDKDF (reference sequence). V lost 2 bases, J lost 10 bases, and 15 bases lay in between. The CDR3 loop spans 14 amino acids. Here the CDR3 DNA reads TGTGCCACCAGCAGAACTAACAGGGTTTCCGAGCAGTTCTTC. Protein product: CATSRTNRVSEQFF.

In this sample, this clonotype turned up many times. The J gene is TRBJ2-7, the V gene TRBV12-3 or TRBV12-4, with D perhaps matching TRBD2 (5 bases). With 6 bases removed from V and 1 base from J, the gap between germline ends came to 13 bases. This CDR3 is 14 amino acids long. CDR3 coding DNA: TGTGCCAGCAGCGGACGGACTCCGTCCTACGAGCAGTACTTC. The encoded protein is CASSGRTPSYEQYF.

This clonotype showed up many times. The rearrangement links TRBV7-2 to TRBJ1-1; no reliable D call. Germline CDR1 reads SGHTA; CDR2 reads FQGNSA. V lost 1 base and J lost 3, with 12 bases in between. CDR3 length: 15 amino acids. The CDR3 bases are TGTGCCAGCAGCTTAGAAGTCCGAAGAGACACTGAAGCTTTCTTT. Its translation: CASSLEVRRDTEAFF.